The 11 T cell receptor beta chains below all came from one sample that was sequenced in a study of blood T cells in healthy people across ages. Next came a second PCR, run for roughly 7 to 12 cycles, which used a sample-barcoded 5' primer along with a J-beta primer mix. TCRdb re-derived calls from the 5' RACE reads in MiXCR, one entry per CDR3 protein. The sample lists fewer than 800,000 distinct CDR3 sequences, around 25% occurring once. The sample also formed part of further work on T cells of mothers and their children.

Sample: blood. Receptor source: a boy between 10 and 17 years old in good health.

This clonotype was observed a few times. The chain links TRBV27 to TRBJ1-1, with 9 bases matching TRBD1. The CDR3 spans 14 residues. Germline V gives CDR1 MNHEY, CDR2 SMNVEV (reference sequence). Trimming took 7 bases from V and 5 from J; bases not matched to a gene: 8. The CDR3 nucleotides are TGTGCCAGCACTAAACAGGGGGCGCGGACTGAAGCTTTCTTT. Protein: CASTKQGARTEAFF.

In this sample, this clonotype turned up a few times. The chain uses TRBV20-1 and TRBJ2-1, with D unclear. CDR1 DFQATT and CDR2 SNEGSKA come from the germline V gene (reference sequence). The V end lost 3 bases, the J end lost 8 bases, and 8 bases lay between the germline ends. The CDR3 contains 11 residues. DNA for the CDR3: TGCAGTGCTAGGGTTAACGATGAGCAGTTCTTC. Translating it yields CSARVNDEQFF.

This clonotype appeared a few times. The J gene is TRBJ2-5, the V gene TRBV29-1; D is possibly TRBD1 (5 bases). The germline V gene has CDR1 SQVTM and CDR2 ANQGSEA. CDR3 length: 14 amino acids. Trimming took off 6 bases at V and 1 base at J, with 15 bases between the two ends. The CDR3 bases are TGCAGCGTATCACCTAGACAGCTCCAAGAGACCCAGTACTTC. It translates to CSVSPRQLQETQYF.

V is TRBV3-1 and J is TRBJ1-2; the D is unclear. The CDR3 is 15 amino acids. The germline gives CDR1 LGHDT, CDR2 YNNKEL (reference sequence). V lost 3 bases and J 7 bases, leaving 18 bases between the germline ends. CDR3 region: CASSHQRDAAGGYTF. In nucleotides, the CDR3 is TGTGCCAGCAGCCACCAGAGGGATGCAGCCGGTGGCTACACCTTC.

The rearrangement links TRBV20-1 to TRBJ2-5; 8 nucleotides agree with TRBD2. V dropped 1 base and J dropped 3; count of bases not matched to a gene: 7. The CDR3 runs 15 residues. Germline V CDR1 and CDR2: DFQATT, SNEGSKA (reference sequence). This CDR3 is CSARVPTSAEETQYF. In nucleotides, the CDR3 is TGCAGTGCTAGAGTCCCGACTAGCGCGGAAGAGACCCAGTACTTC.

The chain is built from TRBV6-5 and TRBJ2-7; 9 nucleotides align to TRBD1. Germline V gives CDR1 MNHEY, CDR2 SVGAGI. The V gene end was trimmed by 0 bases and the J gene end by 2 bases; junction bases not matched to a gene: 2. CDR3 length equals 15 residues. Here the CDR3 DNA reads TGTGCCAGCAGTTACTCGGGACAGGGAACCTACGAGCAGTACTTC. This codes for CASSYSGQGTYEQYF.

Concerning this clonotype: This sequence may be a read error, since a much larger clone differs from it by one base. The rearrangement joins TRBV2 to TRBJ2-7, with D possibly TRBD1 on 6 matching bases. The V gene lost 6 bases and the J gene lost 2 bases, with 11 bases spanning the gap. This CDR3 comprises 13 residues. Germline CDR1 is SNHLY and CDR2 is FYNNEI. The CDR3 is CASRPGQPYEQYF. In DNA form, the CDR3 reads TGTGCCAGCAGACCCGGACAGCCCTACGAGCAGTACTTC.

This clonotype was detected only a few times. The rearrangement uses TRBV3-1 and TRBJ2-7; D not resolved. Germline values: CDR1 LGHDT, CDR2 YNNKEL (reference sequence). The CDR3 length is 15 residues. V was trimmed by 4 bases and J by 1 base, leaving 14 bases between them. In nucleotides, the CDR3 is TGTGCCAGCAGCCCCAGGAGCCCCTTTTCCTACGAGCAGTACTTC. Translated: CASSPRSPFSYEQYF.

This clonotype has more than one count but fewer than ten. The chain joins TRBV12-3 or TRBV12-4 to TRBJ1-2, with D perhaps TRBD1 (6 bases). V lost 3 bases, J lost 8 bases, and 13 bases lay in between. The CDR3 length is 13 residues. CDR3 in DNA: TGTGCCAGCAGTTTTTCACAGGGCAGAGGCTACACCTTC. Protein product: CASSFSQGRGYTF.

CDR3 region: CSAPRTSRDNEQFF. The CDR3 nucleotides read TGCAGTGCGCCCAGGACTAGCCGCGACAATGAGCAGTTCTTC. This chain links TRBV20-1 with TRBJ2-1, with 8 bases fitting TRBD2. The CDR3 contains 14 residues. Germline V gene lookup returns CDR1 DFQATT and CDR2 SNEGSKA (reference sequence). V lost 6 bases, J lost 5 bases, and 9 bases stayed unmatched.

The sample holds a few counts of this clonotype. The V call is TRBV7-3, the J call TRBJ2-3; 7 bases fit TRBD1. Germline CDR1 reads SGHTA; CDR2 reads FQGTGA. This CDR3 spans 14 amino acids. The V segment lost 1 base and the J segment 4 bases; nucleotides outside the gene matches: 2. The CDR3 here is CASSLRDRPDTQYF. CDR3 DNA sequence: TGTGCCAGCAGCTTAAGGGACAGACCAGATACGCAGTATTTT.